Given below is one TCR beta chain in context. Antigen specificity is unknown. This entry comes from a study of T-cell memory formation after mild COVID-19. General study findings and limits: Pre-infection memory already had some responding clones, implying cross-reactive memory joined.

Via MiXCR, TCRdb re-called the 5' RACE reads, giving one row per CDR3 protein. Among fewer than 110,000 distinct CDR3 sequences, roughly 14% were seen once, and the ten largest hold less than 40%. V gave up 4 bases and J gave up 5 bases, with 12 bases separating them. The CDR3 is 13 residues long. Germline CDR1 reads MNHEY; CDR2 reads SVGEGT. Material for sequencing was PBMCs or a T cell subset sorted from them (not recorded which). This clonotype originated in a man between 18 and 29 years old who had mild COVID-19 (a few samples of this study predate the infection). Cell type and time point are not known. This chain joins TRBV6-2 or TRBV6-3 and TRBJ2-7; D is perhaps TRBD1 or TRBD2 (5 bases each). CDR3 sequence: CASSLTRDHEQYF. As DNA, the CDR3 is TGTGCCAGCAGTTTAACTCGGGACCACGAGCAGTACTTC.